A single sample gave rise to the 25 T cell receptor beta chains below, sequenced in a study of blood T cell repertoires in COVID-19. Only in-frame clones appear in the TCRdb table, and some are missing; sequencing was by immunoSEQ multiplex PCR. The data hold 250,000 to 350,000 clones, with roughly 88% observed a single time. The source material was PBMCs or T cells enriched from blood (not recorded which). The receptors were sampled from a woman under 40 who had recovered from COVID-19.

There are a few counts of this clone. The chain combines TRBV9 with TRBJ1-1; a possible D gene is TRBD1 (5 bases). Germline V gene lookup returns CDR1 SGDLS and CDR2 YYNGEE. Trimming stripped 3 bases from V and 5 bases from J, with 14 bases between. This CDR3 contains 14 residues. CDR3 nucleotides: TGTGCCAGCAGCGCCGTACGGAGGGGTACTGAAGCTTTCTTT. Its protein is CASSAVRRGTEAFF.

The chain couples TRBV18 to TRBJ1-2; D might be TRBD1 (6 bases). V lost 2 bases and J lost 4, with 17 bases in between. This CDR3 is built from 16 residues. Per the germline V gene, CDR1 is KGHSH and CDR2 is LQKENI. This CDR3 reads CASSPDRSLGGYGYTF. In nucleotides, the CDR3 is TGTGCCAGCTCACCAGACAGGTCCCTTGGGGGCTATGGCTACACCTTC.

The chain has TRBV5-1 and TRBJ1-5; a possible D gene is TRBD1 (6 bases). The CDR3 runs 13 residues. Germline V lookup: CDR1 SGHRS, CDR2 YFSETQ. V lost 5 bases and J lost 7, with 13 bases in between. This chain's CDR3 is CASRRSQGQPQHF. Written as DNA, the CDR3 is TGCGCCAGCAGGAGGTCCCAGGGGCAGCCCCAGCATTTT.

This rearrangement joins TRBV28 to TRBJ1-6, with TRBD1 as a possible D gene (5 bases). This CDR3 has 18 amino acids. In germline, CDR1 is MDHEN, CDR2 SYDVKM. V was pared by 6 bases and J by 6 bases, with 24 bases between. The CDR3, as DNA: TGTGCCAGCAGCCCCCCGGTGGTAGGGGTCGATTTTAATTCACCCCTCCACTTT. The encoded protein is CASSPPVVGVDFNSPLHF. Filled out from reference TRBV28 and TRBJ1-6, the complete variable domain reads DVKVTQSSRYLVKRTGEKVFLECVQDMDHENMFWYRQDPGLGLRLIYFSYDVKMKEKGDIPEGYSVSREKKERFSLILESASTNQTSMYLCASSPPVVGVDFNSPLHFGNGTRLTVT.

In this sample, this clone turned up a few times. The chain has TRBV5-8 and TRBJ1-6; D is ambiguous. Germline V gene sequence: CDR1 SGHTS, CDR2 YDEGEE. The CDR3 runs to 15 residues. Trimming took off 1 base at V and 7 bases at J, with 12 bases between the two ends. CDR3 in amino acids: CASSLFHSLNSPLHF. DNA for the CDR3: TGTGCCAGCAGCTTGTTTCACAGCCTGAATTCACCCCTCCACTTT.

The chain joins TRBV7-9 to TRBJ2-1; 9 nucleotides line up with TRBD2. The length of the CDR3 is 15 residues. Germline V gene data show CDR1 as SEHNR and CDR2 as FQNEAQ (reference sequence). The V and J ends lost 5 bases and 6 bases, in that order; junction bases with no gene match: 8. The CDR3 region has the DNA TGTGCCAGCAGCCCCCTGGGGCGGGGGGGCAATGAGCAGTTCTTC. Protein: CASSPLGRGGNEQFF.

The rearrangement uses TRBV3-1 (or the pseudogene TRBV3-2) and TRBJ1-5; no firm D call. This CDR3 region has 13 residues. Germline CDR1 reads LGHDT; CDR2 reads YNNKEL (reference sequence). The V end lost 3 bases, the J end lost 5 bases, and 8 bases lay between the germline ends. As DNA, the CDR3 is TGTGCCAGCAGCCATAGGGAGGATCAGCCCCAGCATTTT. Translating it yields CASSHREDQPQHF.

The chain recombines TRBV10-3 with TRBJ2-5; 8 bases fit TRBD2. CDR1 is ENHRY, CDR2 SYGVKD, per germline. The V gene end was trimmed by 2 bases and the J gene end by 5 bases; junction bases not matched to a gene: 4. The CDR3 is 14 residues long. CDR3 sequence: CAISESGGGETQYF. DNA of the CDR3: TGTGCCATCAGTGAGAGCGGGGGCGGGGAGACCCAGTACTTC.

The rearrangement joins TRBV20-1 to TRBJ1-2; D might be TRBD1 (6 bases). The CDR3 runs 11 residues. V was pared by 5 bases and J by 8 bases, with 12 bases between. Germline V lookup: CDR1 DFQATT, CDR2 SNEGSKA (reference sequence). The CDR3 here is CSAQGLHGYTF. The CDR3 DNA is TGCAGTGCTCAGGGGCTCCACGGCTACACCTTC.

The chain uses TRBV5-1 and TRBJ2-1, with D possibly TRBD2 on 6 matching bases. Germline V gene data show CDR1 as SGHRS and CDR2 as YFSETQ. This CDR3 spans 17 amino acids. V shed 0 bases and J shed 0 bases, with 13 bases lying between them. The CDR3: CASSLAGTQSSYNEQFF. CDR3 nucleotides: TGCGCCAGCAGCTTGGCCGGGACTCAGAGCTCCTACAATGAGCAGTTCTTC. The entire variable domain, with the rest obtained from reference TRBV5-1 and TRBJ2-1, is as follows: KAGVTQTPRYLIKTRGQQVTLSCSPISGHRSVSWYQQTPGQGLQFLFEYFSETQRNKGNFPGRFSGRQFSNSRSEMNVSTLELGDSALYLCASSLAGTQSSYNEQFFGPGTRLTVL.

J is TRBJ2-1 and V is TRBV14; maybe TRBD2 (6 bases). The CDR3 has 14 amino acids. CDR1 and CDR2 from the germline V gene are SGHDN and FVKESK. V was pared by 3 bases and J by 2 bases, with 8 bases between. The CDR3 reads CASSQRLAYNEQFF. Here the CDR3 DNA reads TGTGCCAGCAGCCAGAGACTAGCCTACAATGAGCAGTTCTTC. Variable domain in full (rest from reference TRBV14 and TRBJ2-1): EAGVTQFPSHSVIEKGQTVTLRCDPISGHDNLYWYRRVMGKEIKFLLHFVKESKQDESGMPNNRFLAERTGGTYSTLKVQPAELEDSGVYFCASSQRLAYNEQFFGPGTRLTVL.

This clone came up once. V gene TRBV6-5 combines with J gene TRBJ1-1; 7 bases fit TRBD1. This CDR3 has 14 amino acids. Germline V gene sequence: CDR1 MNHEY, CDR2 SVGAGI. V lost 5 bases, J lost 1 base, and 4 bases stayed unmatched. In DNA form, the CDR3 reads TGTGCCAGCAGTAACCACAGGGGGAACACTGAAGCTTTCTTT. Amino acids: CASSNHRGNTEAFF.

The rearrangement joins TRBV9 to TRBJ2-3; D perhaps matches TRBD1 (6 bases). The CDR3 length is 15 residues. V was pared by 3 bases and J by 0 bases, with 11 bases between. Germline-derived CDR1 and CDR2 are SGDLS and YYNGEE. The chain's CDR3 is CASSAKGHSTDTQYF. The CDR3 bases are TGTGCCAGCAGCGCGAAGGGACATAGCACAGATACGCAGTATTTT.

This sequence joins TRBV27 and TRBJ1-2, with 10 bases identical to TRBD1. The ends lost 4 bases at V and 4 bases at J; junction bases unmatched: 6. This CDR3 spans 15 amino acids. Germline CDR1 is MNHEY and CDR2 is SMNVEV (reference sequence). CDR3 bases: TGTGCCAGCAGTTCGAGGACAGGGGGGGCCTATGGCTACACCTTC. It is translated as CASSSRTGGAYGYTF.

This clone was detected once. This chain connects TRBV28 to TRBJ1-3; 8 positions agree with TRBD1. Per germline, CDR1 MDHEN and CDR2 SYDVKM. The CDR3 has 14 amino acids. CDR3 region: CAAGQGASGNTIYF. CDR3 DNA: TGTGCAGCGGGGCAGGGGGCCTCTGGAAACACCATATATTTT.

In this sample, this clone turned up a few times. The chain joins TRBV7-9 to TRBJ2-5, with D perhaps TRBD1 (5 bases). CDR1 and CDR2 from the germline V gene are SEHNR and FQNEAQ (reference sequence). The CDR3 is made up of 15 amino acids. V lost 2 bases, J lost 2 bases, and 12 bases lay in between. The DNA for the CDR3 is TGTGCCAGCAGCTTACGTGTGGGGCCACAAGAGACCCAGTACTTC. Its protein is CASSLRVGPQETQYF.

This clone was observed a few times. The chain employs TRBV4-2 and TRBJ1-5; unclear D gene. CDR1 LGHNA and CDR2 YNFKEQ come from the germline V gene. Trimming cost V 0 bases and J 3 bases, with 9 bases left between them. CDR3 length: 15 residues. In nucleotides, the CDR3 is TGTGCCAGCAGCCAAGATACCGGGTACAATCAGCCCCAGCATTTT. This codes for CASSQDTGYNQPQHF.

The chain uses TRBV10-3 and TRBJ1-1; 10 nucleotides match TRBD1. CDR1 is ENHRY, CDR2 SYGVKD, per germline. Germline trimming cut 6 bases from V and 10 bases from J; bases unmatched to any gene: 11. The length of the CDR3 is 14 residues. The CDR3 sequence: CAISSDRGPWRAFF. The CDR3 nucleotides are TGTGCCATCAGCTCCGACAGGGGGCCGTGGAGAGCTTTCTTT.

Concerning this clone: This CDR3 fails to terminate in the conserved phenylalanine or tryptophan, so it likely reflects a read error. The DNA is omitted, as the CDR3 cannot be located on it reliably, and the CDR3 follows TCRdb's listing. This chain links TRBV28 with TRBJ1-1. The CDR3 length equals 17 residues, ends included. Germline assignment: CDR1 MDHEN and CDR2 SYDVKM. CDR3 region: CASSLVGRQGFIQGRDL.

The chain combines TRBV6-2 or TRBV6-3 with TRBJ1-5; 7 bases are a match to TRBD1. CDR1 is MNHEY and CDR2 is SVGEGT in the germline V gene. The CDR3 has 17 residues. Trimming removed 5 bases from V and 0 bases from J; junction bases left unmatched: 10. The CDR3 loop reads CASSTPGQRPSNQPQHF. The CDR3 DNA sequence: TGTGCCAGCAGTACCCCGGGACAGAGACCTAGCAATCAGCCCCAGCATTTT.

V usage is TRBV6-5 and J usage is TRBJ2-7, with D perhaps TRBD1 (5 bases). Germline-derived CDR1 and CDR2 are MNHEY and SVGAGI. V was trimmed by 10 bases and J by 2 bases, leaving 15 bases between them. The CDR3 contains 13 residues. The CDR3 DNA follows: TGTGCCACCCAAGACAGCCTTACCTACGAGCAGTACTTC. Protein: CATQDSLTYEQYF.

A single count supports this clone. J is TRBJ1-4 and V is TRBV28; TRBD1 matches at 8 bases. V shed 4 bases, J shed 7 bases, and the junction held 5 bases outside the gene matches. Germline V gene sequence: CDR1 MDHEN, CDR2 SYDVKM. The CDR3 covers 14 residues. CDR3 loop: CASSSGTGGEKLFF. CDR3 nucleotide sequence: TGTGCCAGCAGTTCCGGGACAGGTGGTGAAAAACTGTTTTTT.

This clone was detected only a few times. This sequence joins TRBV6-2 or TRBV6-3 and TRBJ1-5; TRBD1 aligns across 7 bases. CDR1 is MNHEY, CDR2 SVGEGT, per germline. V shed 6 bases and J 5 bases; nucleotides not matched to a gene: 7. The CDR3 sequence is 14 residues long. The CDR3 DNA reads TGTGCCAGCAGCCTCTTACAGGGGTATCAGCCCCAGCATTTT. It codes for CASSLLQGYQPQHF.

This chain uses TRBV19 with TRBJ1-1, with a weak D call TRBD1 (6 bases). Trimming shortened V by 1 base and J by 0 bases, and 9 bases separated the two germline ends. The CDR3 extends over 15 amino acids. Germline-derived CDR1 and CDR2 are LNHDA and SQIVND (reference sequence). The CDR3: CASSIGAGVNTEAFF. The CDR3 DNA follows: TGTGCCAGTAGTATAGGGGCAGGGGTGAACACTGAAGCTTTCTTT.

The genes are TRBV6-2 or TRBV6-3 and TRBJ1-5; D may be TRBD1 (6 bases). V was shortened by 4 bases and J by 0 bases, with 13 bases between the two germline ends. CDR1 and CDR2 from the germline V gene are MNHEY and SVGEGT. CDR3 size: 16 residues. CDR3 bases: TGTGCCAGCAGTTTTCGAAGGGGACATAGCAATCAGCCCCAGCATTTT. This gives the protein CASSFRRGHSNQPQHF.